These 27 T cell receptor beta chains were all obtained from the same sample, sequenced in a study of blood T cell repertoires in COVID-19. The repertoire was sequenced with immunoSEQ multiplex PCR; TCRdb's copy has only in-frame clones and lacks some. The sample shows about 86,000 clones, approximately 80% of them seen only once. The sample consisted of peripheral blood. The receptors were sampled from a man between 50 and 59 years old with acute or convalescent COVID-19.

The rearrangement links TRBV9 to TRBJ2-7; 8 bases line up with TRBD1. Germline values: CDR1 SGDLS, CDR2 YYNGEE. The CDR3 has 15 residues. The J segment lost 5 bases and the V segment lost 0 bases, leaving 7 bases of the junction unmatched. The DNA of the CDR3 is TGTGCCAGCAGCGTAGACCGGACAGGGTGGAACGAGCAGTACTTC. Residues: CASSVDRTGWNEQYF. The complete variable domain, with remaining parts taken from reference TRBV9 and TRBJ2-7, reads DSGVTQTPKHLITATGQRVTLRCSPRSGDLSVYWYQQSLDQGLQFLIQYYNGEERAKGNILERFSAQQFPDLHSELNLSSLELGDSALYFCASSVDRTGWNEQYFGPGTRLTVT.

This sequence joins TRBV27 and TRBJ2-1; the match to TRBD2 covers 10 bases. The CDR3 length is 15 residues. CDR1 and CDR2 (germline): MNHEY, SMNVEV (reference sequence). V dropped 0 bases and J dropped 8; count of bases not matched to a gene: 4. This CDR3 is CASSLSPLAGDEQFF. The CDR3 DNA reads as TGTGCCAGCAGTTTATCCCCTCTAGCGGGAGATGAGCAGTTCTTC.

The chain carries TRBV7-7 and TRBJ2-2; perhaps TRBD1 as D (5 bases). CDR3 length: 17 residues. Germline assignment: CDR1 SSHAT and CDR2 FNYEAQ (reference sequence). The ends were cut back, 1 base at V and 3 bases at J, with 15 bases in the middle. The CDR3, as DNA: TGTGCCAGCAGCTTAGACCCTGGTGGGGCGTACACCGGGGAGCTGTTTTTT. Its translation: CASSLDPGGAYTGELFF.

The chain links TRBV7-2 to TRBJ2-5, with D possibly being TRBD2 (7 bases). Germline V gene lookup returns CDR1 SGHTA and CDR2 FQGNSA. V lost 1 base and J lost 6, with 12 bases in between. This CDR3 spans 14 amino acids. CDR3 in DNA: TGTGCCAGCAGCTTAGGGGGGGGACAACAGACCCAGTACTTC. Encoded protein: CASSLGGGQQTQYF.

CDR3 coding DNA: TGTGCCAGTAAGCCGGGACAGGGCCTCTACGAGCAGTACTTC. Protein sequence: CASKPGQGLYEQYF. The chain employs TRBV28 and TRBJ2-7; 9 bases agree with TRBD1. In germline, CDR1 is MDHEN, CDR2 SYDVKM. The CDR3 is 14 residues long. The trim removed 9 bases at V and 3 bases at J, leaving 9 bases unmatched.

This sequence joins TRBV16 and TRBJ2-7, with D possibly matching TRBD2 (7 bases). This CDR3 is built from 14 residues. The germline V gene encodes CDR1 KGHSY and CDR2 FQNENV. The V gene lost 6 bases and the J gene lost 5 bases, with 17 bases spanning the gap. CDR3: CASSIRGAADEQYF. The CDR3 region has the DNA TGTGCCAGCAGTATACGGGGGGCGGCGGACGAGCAGTACTTC.

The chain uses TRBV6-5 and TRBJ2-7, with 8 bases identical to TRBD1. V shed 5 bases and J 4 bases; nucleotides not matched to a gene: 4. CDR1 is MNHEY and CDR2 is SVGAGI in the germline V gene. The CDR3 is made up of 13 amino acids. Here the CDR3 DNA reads TGTGCCAGCAGTCCGGACAGGGATTACGAGCAGTACTTC. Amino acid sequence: CASSPDRDYEQYF.

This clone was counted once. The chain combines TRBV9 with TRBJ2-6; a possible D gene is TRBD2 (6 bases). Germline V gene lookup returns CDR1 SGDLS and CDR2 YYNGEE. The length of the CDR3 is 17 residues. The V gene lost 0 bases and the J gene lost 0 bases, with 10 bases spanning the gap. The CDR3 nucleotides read TGTGCCAGCAGCGTAGGGGGGGAGAGCTCTGGGGCCAACGTCCTGACTTTC. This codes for CASSVGGESSGANVLTF.

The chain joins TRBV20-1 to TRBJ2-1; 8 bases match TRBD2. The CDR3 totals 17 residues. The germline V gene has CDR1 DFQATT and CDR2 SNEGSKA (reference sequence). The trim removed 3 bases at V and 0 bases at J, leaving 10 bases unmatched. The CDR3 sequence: CSASGLAGISSYNEQFF. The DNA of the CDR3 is TGCAGTGCTAGTGGTCTAGCGGGTATAAGCTCCTACAATGAGCAGTTCTTC.

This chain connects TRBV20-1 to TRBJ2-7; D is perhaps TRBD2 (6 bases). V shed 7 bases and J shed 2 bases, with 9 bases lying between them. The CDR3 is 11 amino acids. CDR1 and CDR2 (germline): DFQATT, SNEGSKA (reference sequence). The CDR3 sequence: CSGTNPYEQYF. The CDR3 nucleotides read TGCAGTGGGACTAACCCCTACGAGCAGTACTTC.

The CDR3 reads CASKMGPGSTEAFF. The CDR3 DNA sequence: TGTGCCAGCAAGATGGGCCCTGGCAGCACTGAAGCTTTCTTT. The chain carries TRBV2 and TRBJ1-1; D remains ambiguous. The CDR3 has 14 amino acids. Germline CDR1 is SNHLY and CDR2 is FYNNEI. V lost 7 bases to trimming and J lost 4 bases, with 16 bases between them.

For the CDR3, the DNA is TGTGCCAGCAGCTTAATGGGTCAGGCCGTAGGCGAGCAGTTCTTC. Translated: CASSLMGQAVGEQFF. V is TRBV7-2 and J is TRBJ2-1; the D is unclear. The V and J ends lost 2 bases and 10 bases respectively, with 18 bases between them. The V gene's germline CDR1 is SGHTA and CDR2 FQGNSA. This CDR3 has 15 amino acids. Based on the CDR3 plus reference TRBV7-2 and TRBJ2-1, the full variable domain is GAGVSQSPSNKVTEKGKDVELRCDPISGHTALYWYRQSLGQGLEFLIYFQGNSAPDKSGLPSDRFSAERTGGSVSTLTIQRTQQEDSAVYLCASSLMGQAVGEQFFGPGTRLTVL.

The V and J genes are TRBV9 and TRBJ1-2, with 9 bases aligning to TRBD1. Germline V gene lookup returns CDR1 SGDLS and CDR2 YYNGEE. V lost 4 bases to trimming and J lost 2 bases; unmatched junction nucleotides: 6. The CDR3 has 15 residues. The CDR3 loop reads CASSLTGTGNYGYTF. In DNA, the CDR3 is TGTGCCAGCAGCCTTACCGGGACAGGGAACTATGGCTACACCTTC.

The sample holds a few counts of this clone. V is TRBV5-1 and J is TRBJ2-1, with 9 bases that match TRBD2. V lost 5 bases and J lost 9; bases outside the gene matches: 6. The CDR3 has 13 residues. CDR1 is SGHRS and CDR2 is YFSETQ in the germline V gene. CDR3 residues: CASRRRAGGEQFF. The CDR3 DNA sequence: TGCGCCAGCAGAAGACGAGCGGGGGGTGAGCAGTTCTTC.

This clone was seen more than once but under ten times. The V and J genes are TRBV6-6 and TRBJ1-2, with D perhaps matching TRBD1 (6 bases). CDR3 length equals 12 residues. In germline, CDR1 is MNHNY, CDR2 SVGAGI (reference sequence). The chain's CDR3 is CAANRESYGYTF. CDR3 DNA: TGTGCGGCTAACAGGGAGTCCTATGGCTACACCTTC.

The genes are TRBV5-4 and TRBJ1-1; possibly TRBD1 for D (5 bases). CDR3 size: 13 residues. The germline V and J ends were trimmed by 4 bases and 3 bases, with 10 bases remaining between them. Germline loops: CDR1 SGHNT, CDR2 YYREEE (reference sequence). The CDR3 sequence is CASSPRGYTEAFF. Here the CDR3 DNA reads TGTGCCAGCAGCCCTAGGGGTTACACTGAAGCTTTCTTT.

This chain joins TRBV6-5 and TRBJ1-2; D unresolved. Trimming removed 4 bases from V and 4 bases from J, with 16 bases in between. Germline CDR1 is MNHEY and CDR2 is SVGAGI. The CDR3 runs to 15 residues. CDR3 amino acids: CASSSPKTAAYGYTF. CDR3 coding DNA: TGTGCCAGCAGTTCTCCTAAGACTGCAGCCTATGGCTACACCTTC.

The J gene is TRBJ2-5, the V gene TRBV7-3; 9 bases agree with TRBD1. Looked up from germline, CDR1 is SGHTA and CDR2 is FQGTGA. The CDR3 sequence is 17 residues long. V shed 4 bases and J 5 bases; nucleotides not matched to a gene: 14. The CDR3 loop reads CASSSPLTGGAQETQYF. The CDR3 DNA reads TGTGCCAGCAGCTCTCCTCTGACAGGGGGTGCGCAGGAGACCCAGTACTTC.

DNA of the CDR3: TGTGCCAGCTCACCACTGGGGACAGGGGATGGCTACACCTTC. Translated: CASSPLGTGDGYTF. This chain connects TRBV18 to TRBJ1-2; TRBD1 matches 10 bases. CDR1 KGHSH and CDR2 LQKENI come from the germline V gene. The CDR3 is 14 residues long. After removal of 1 base from V and 6 bases from J, the junction contained 2 bases not matched to a gene.

The CDR3 region is CASSPDRGDQETQYF. CDR3 in DNA: TGTGCCAGCAGTCCCGACAGGGGGGACCAAGAGACCCAGTACTTC. This chain connects TRBV5-4 to TRBJ2-5, with 9 bases identical to TRBD1. Germline V lookup: CDR1 SGHNT, CDR2 YYREEE (reference sequence). The CDR3 contains 15 residues. The ends lost 5 bases at V and 0 bases at J; junction bases unmatched: 5.

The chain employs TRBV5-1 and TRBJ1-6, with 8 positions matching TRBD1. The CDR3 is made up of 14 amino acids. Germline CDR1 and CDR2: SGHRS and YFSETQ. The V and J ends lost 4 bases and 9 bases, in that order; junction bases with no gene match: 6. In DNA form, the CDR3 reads TGCGCCAGCAGCGACCGGGACAGGCGTTCACCCCTCCACTTT. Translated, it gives CASSDRDRRSPLHF.

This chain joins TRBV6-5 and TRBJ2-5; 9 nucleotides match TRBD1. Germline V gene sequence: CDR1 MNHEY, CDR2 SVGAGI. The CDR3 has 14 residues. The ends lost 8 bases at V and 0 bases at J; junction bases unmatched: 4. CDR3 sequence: CASRTGAYQETQYF. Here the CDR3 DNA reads TGTGCCAGCCGGACAGGGGCGTACCAAGAGACCCAGTACTTC.

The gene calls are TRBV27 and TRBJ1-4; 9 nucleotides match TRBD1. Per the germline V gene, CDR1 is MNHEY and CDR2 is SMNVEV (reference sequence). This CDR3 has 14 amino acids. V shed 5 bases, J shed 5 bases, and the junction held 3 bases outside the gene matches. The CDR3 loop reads CASSTGQGNEKLFF. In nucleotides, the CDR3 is TGTGCCAGCAGTACGGGACAGGGAAATGAAAAACTGTTTTTT. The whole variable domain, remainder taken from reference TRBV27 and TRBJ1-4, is EAQVTQNPRYLITVTGKKLTVTCSQNMNHEYMSWYRQDPGLGLRQIYYSMNVEVTDKGDVPEGYKVSRKEKRNFPLILESPSPNQTSLYFCASSTGQGNEKLFFGSGTQLSVL.

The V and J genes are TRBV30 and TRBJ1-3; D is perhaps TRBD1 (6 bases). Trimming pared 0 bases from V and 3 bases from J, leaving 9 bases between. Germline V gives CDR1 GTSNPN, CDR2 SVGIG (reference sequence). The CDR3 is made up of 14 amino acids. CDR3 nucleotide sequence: TGTGCCTGGAGTGTAACAGGGAATGGAAACACCATATATTTT. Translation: CAWSVTGNGNTIYF.

CDR3 sequence reads: CASSERYEQYF. The CDR3 DNA reads TGTGCCAGCAGTGAACGCTACGAGCAGTACTTC. The chain recombines TRBV25-1 with TRBJ2-7; no clear D gene. Per germline, CDR1 MGHDK and CDR2 SYGVNS. V was cut by 2 bases and J by 3 bases, with 2 bases left in between. CDR3 length: 11 amino acids.

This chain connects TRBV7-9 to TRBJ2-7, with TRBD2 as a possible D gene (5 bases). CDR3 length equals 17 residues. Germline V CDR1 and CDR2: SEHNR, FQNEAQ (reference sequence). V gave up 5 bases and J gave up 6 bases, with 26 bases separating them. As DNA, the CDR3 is TGTGCCAGCAGCCTCGGGATCCGAGGGCCTTGGTCGAGCGAGCAGTACTTC. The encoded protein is CASSLGIRGPWSSEQYF.

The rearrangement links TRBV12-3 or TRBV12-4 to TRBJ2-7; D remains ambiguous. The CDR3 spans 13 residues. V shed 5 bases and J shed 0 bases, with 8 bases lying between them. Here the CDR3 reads CASSVDSSYEQYF. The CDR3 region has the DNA TGTGCCAGCAGTGTCGACTCCTCCTACGAGCAGTACTTC.